The text below deals with one T cell receptor beta chain. The sample originates from a study of blood T cell repertoires in COVID-19. Looking at the study overall: From T cells, B-cell-depleted T cells, or PBMCs came the material, which was cDNA or gDNA.

Germline values: CDR1 KGHDR, CDR2 SFDVKD. This CDR3 is 15 amino acids long. V lost 6 bases to trimming and J lost 3 bases, with 13 bases between them. Original data processing: Estimated nucleated cell counts came from reference gene primer amplification. Sequencing was performed with immunoSEQ multiplex PCR; in TCRdb, only in-frame clones are kept and a portion is missing. The V and J calls and the clone size are those of that table, but D and trimming were determined from the DNA. Of around 64,000 clones listed, about 90% are singletons. The origin of this receptor is a man older than 75 in a cohort sampled during active COVID-19. Specimen: peripheral blood. The chain is built from TRBV24-1 and TRBJ2-2; D unresolved. The CDR3 DNA reads TGTGCCACCAGTTCCTCCAGGTTCCACACCGGGGAGCTGTTTTTT. It codes for CATSSSRFHTGELFF.